The next 6 T cell receptor beta chains were all read from a single sample in a study of T cell clonality in common variable immunodeficiency. Assay used: immunoSEQ multiplex PCR; TCRdb lists only in-frame clones, some missing. The sample yields about 28,000 clones, without any singletons. Material: peripheral blood mononuclear cells. The receptors derive from a person aged 18 to 70 in good health.

This clone was counted at least ten times. The read comes to an end 3 residues before the CDR3 does, leaving the germline J gene to fill in the end. The chain recombines TRBV5-1 with TRBJ2-7; D is unclear. V was trimmed by 0 bases and J by 5 bases, leaving 12 bases between them. Germline V gene sequence: CDR1 SGHRS, CDR2 YFSETQ. This CDR3 region has 14 residues. The CDR3 reads CASSLAELRDEQYF. CDR3 DNA (partial): TGCGCCAGCAGCTTGGCCGAACTACGGGACGAG.

In this sample, this clone turned up many times. Here the CDR3 reads CASSSPTGGEAFF. The CDR3 DNA, read in part, is TGTGCCAGCAGTTCCCCGACAGGGGGCGAA. The chain links TRBV28 to TRBJ1-1; 10 bases line up with TRBD1. The read is 3 residues too short to cover the CDR3 end, so that end is filled in from the germline J gene. This CDR3 is built from 13 residues. Germline V lookup: CDR1 MDHEN, CDR2 SYDVKM.

This clone was seen ten or more times. Read sequence stops 3 residues before the CDR3 end, and the germline J gene provides the missing end. V gene TRBV7-3 combines with J gene TRBJ1-2; 7 bases line up with TRBD1. Looked up from germline, CDR1 is SGHTA and CDR2 is FQGTGA. CDR3 size: 12 residues. Trimming removed 4 bases from V and 7 bases from J; junction bases left unmatched: 3. The CDR3 reads CASSSGDSGYTF. CDR3 DNA, as far as it was read: TGTGCCAGCAGCTCCGGGGACAGTGGC.

This clone was recorded a few times. The sequenced fragment ends 3 residues before the CDR3 boundary, so the rest is inferred from the germline J gene. The genes are TRBV6-4 and TRBJ2-7; possible D gene TRBD2, 6 bases. Germline loops: CDR1 MRHNA, CDR2 SNTAGT. The CDR3 is made up of 12 amino acids. Partial CDR3 DNA: TGTGCGGGGGGACCGAGCTCCTACGAG. Protein: CAGGPSSYE. The full CDR3 reads CAGGPSSYEQYF.

In regard to this clone: A junction boundary mismatches the germline segment, possibly from a read error. The missing CDR3 end, 3 residues past where the read stops, is filled in from the germline J gene. The sample has other DNA sequences that encode this CDR3 too. V gene TRBV6-1 combines with J gene TRBJ2-2; D gene uncertain. The V gene's germline CDR1 is MNHNS and CDR2 SASEGT. The length of the CDR3 is 14 residues. The CDR3 loop is CASSGLLGGGELFF. Incomplete CDR3 DNA: TGCGCCAGCAGTGGTCTTCTCGGTGGCGGGGAG.

This clone was observed a handful of times. The CDR3 is cut off 3 residues early in the read; its end comes from the germline J gene. The chain links TRBV25-1 to TRBJ2-7; no clear D gene. CDR3 length: 13 amino acids. Between the trimmed V and J ends, which lost 3 bases and 5 bases, there was a span of 11 bases. Germline V gene sequence: CDR1 MGHDK, CDR2 SYGVNS. CDR3 region: CASSDIRVDEQYF. The CDR3 DNA, read in part, is TGTGCCAGCAGTGATATAAGGGTTGACGAG.